This TCR beta chain appears in the sequencing data of a study of ipilimumab plus nivolumab after autologous stem cell transplantation. Libraries were prepared by immunoSEQ multiplex PCR; TCRdb keeps only in-frame clonotypes and omits some of them. The table includes approximately 80,000 clones, over 80% detected once. This sample comprised PBMCs, obtained in a trial of ipilimumab plus nivolumab as post-transplant consolidation. The receptor's source is a male donor with diffuse large B-cell lymphoma.

The CDR3 region is CASGLAPPDSGELFF. CDR3 bases: TGTGCTAGTGGTTTGGCACCCCCGGACTCCGGGGAGCTGTTTTTT. The genes are TRBV12-5 and TRBJ2-2, with a weak D call TRBD2 (5 bases). Trimming left V 1 base short and J 6 bases short, with 12 bases between. Germline assignment: CDR1 LGHNT and CDR2 FRNRAP. The CDR3 contains 15 residues.